This T cell receptor beta chain was sequenced in a study of beta chain features in type 1 diabetes. Study observations and caveats: The study found moderately but significantly shorter TCRB CDR3s in all four CD4+ subsets of Type 1 diabetes patients. The similarity of naive, central memory and Treg TCRB repertoires appeared greater among patients than among healthy donors. VDJ junctions from type 1 diabetes patients carried fewer insertions and larger deletions.

This clone has more than one count but fewer than ten. Its antigen is as yet unknown. The study reverse transcribed the entire isolated RNA, so it sequenced expressed TCRB transcripts. Deep immunoSEQ sequencing covered naive, central memory and regulatory T cell samples. The data were produced by immunoSEQ multiplex PCR, yet TCRdb's version contains in-frame clones alone and is incomplete. The sample lists about 700,000 clones; about an eighth were seen once. The CDR3 has 15 residues. Germline V gives CDR1 SQVTM, CDR2 ANQGSEA. Losses at the gene ends were 5 bases for V and 1 base for J; bases not matched to a gene: 3.

The chain has TRBV29-1 and TRBJ2-2; 11 positions agree with TRBD2. This receptor was obtained from a man younger than 35 with type 1 diabetes. The sample comprised naive CD4+ T cells from blood. CDR3 region: CSVIGLAGNTGELFF. CDR3 sequence (DNA): TGCAGCGTTATTGGACTAGCGGGGAACACCGGGGAGCTGTTTTTT.